This TCR beta chain was observed in a study of blood T cell repertoires in COVID-19. Per the germline V gene, CDR1 is SGHTA and CDR2 is FQGNSA. The V gene end was trimmed by 3 bases and the J gene end by 8 bases; junction bases not matched to a gene: 2. This CDR3 contains 14 residues. Using immunoSEQ multiplex PCR, the repertoire was profiled, and TCRdb retains in-frame clones only, with some absent. The table includes a few hundred thousand clones, roughly 90% detected once. Donors in Cohort 3 who had recovered were those with two negative PCRs, healthcare professional clearance, or resolution of their symptoms.

The clonotype was recovered from a woman aged 40-49 years who had recovered from COVID-19. The V call is TRBV7-2, the J call TRBJ2-1, with 12 bases that match TRBD2. The sequencing sample was made of PBMCs or T cells enriched from blood (not recorded which). The CDR3 spells CASSFGLAGHEQFF. CDR3 bases: TGTGCCAGCAGCTTCGGACTAGCGGGGCATGAGCAGTTCTTC.